The T cell receptor (beta chain) described here comes from a study of beta chain features in type 1 diabetes. About the research overall: The patients were much like the healthy donors in age, gender and cell yields.

General study results and limits: In patients and controls equally, PCR might favor templates that are shorter. For Type 1 diabetes patients, all four CD4+ subsets carried TCRB CDR3s that were moderately but significantly shorter. Insertion counts at VDJ junctions were lower in type 1 diabetes patients, who also showed more deletions there.

Every donor had blood drawn once into heparin, roughly 0.11 L on average. Investigators reverse transcribed all isolated RNA, so they sequenced expressed TCRB transcripts. The repertoire was sequenced with immunoSEQ multiplex PCR; TCRdb's copy has only in-frame clones and lacks some. This table has about 150,000 clones, about 9.4% appearing once. About this clone: Its antigen is currently unknown.

This CDR3 region has 12 residues. Germline V lookup: CDR1 SNHLY, CDR2 FYNNEI. Trimming cost V 5 bases and J 4 bases, with 7 bases left between them. This sequence joins TRBV2 and TRBJ2-3, with unresolved D. The TCR sequence derives from a man aged 25 to 40 with type 1 diabetes. Sequencing input: central memory CD4+ T cells from blood. As DNA, the CDR3 is TGTGCCAGCAGTCTGTCGGCAGATACGCAGTATTTT. It encodes CASSLSADTQYF.